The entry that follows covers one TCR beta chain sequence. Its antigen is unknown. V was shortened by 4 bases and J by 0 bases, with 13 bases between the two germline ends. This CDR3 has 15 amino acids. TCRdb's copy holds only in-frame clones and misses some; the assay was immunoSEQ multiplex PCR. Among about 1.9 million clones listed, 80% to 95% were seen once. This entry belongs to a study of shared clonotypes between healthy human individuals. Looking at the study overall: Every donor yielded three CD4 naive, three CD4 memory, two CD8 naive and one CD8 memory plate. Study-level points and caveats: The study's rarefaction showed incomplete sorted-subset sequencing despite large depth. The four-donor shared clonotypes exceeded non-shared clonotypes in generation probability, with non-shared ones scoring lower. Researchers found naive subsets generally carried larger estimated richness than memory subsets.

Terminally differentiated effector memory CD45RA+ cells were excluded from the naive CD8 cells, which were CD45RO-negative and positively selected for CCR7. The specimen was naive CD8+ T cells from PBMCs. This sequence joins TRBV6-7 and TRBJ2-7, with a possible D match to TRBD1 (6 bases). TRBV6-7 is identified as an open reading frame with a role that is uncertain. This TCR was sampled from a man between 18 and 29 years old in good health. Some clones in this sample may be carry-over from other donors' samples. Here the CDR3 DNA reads TGTGCCAGCAGTTTCGCGACAGGCTTCTCCTACGAGCAGTACTTC. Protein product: CASSFATGFSYEQYF.